What follows are 32 T cell receptor beta chains derived from one specimen sequenced in a study of blood T cell repertoires in COVID-19. Clones were sequenced by immunoSEQ multiplex PCR, and TCRdb holds only the in-frame ones, with some missing. The table records roughly 200,000 clones, approximately 89% of them present only once. Source material: PBMCs or T cells enriched from blood (not recorded which). The receptors were sampled from a woman in her forties with acute COVID-19.

The V call is TRBV12-5, the J call TRBJ2-2; 14 bases are a match to TRBD2. J gave up 5 bases and V 2 bases, and 13 bases lay outside the gene matches. The length of the CDR3 is 20 residues. Germline-derived CDR1 and CDR2 are LGHNT and FRNRAP. CDR3 region: CASGLTLSGTSGGFTGELFF. The CDR3 coding sequence is TGTGCTAGTGGTTTGACGTTATCCGGGACTAGCGGGGGCTTTACCGGGGAGCTGTTTTTT.

This chain uses TRBV30 with TRBJ1-6; unclear D gene. Germline CDR1 reads GTSNPN; CDR2 reads SVGIG (reference sequence). The CDR3 contains 15 residues. V lost 4 bases and J 4 bases, leaving 14 bases between the germline ends. Written as DNA, the CDR3 is TGTGCCTGGAAATTTAACGAAGCTTATAATTCACCCCTCCACTTT. This codes for CAWKFNEAYNSPLHF. The full variable domain, its missing parts supplied by reference TRBV30 and TRBJ1-6, is SQTIHQWPATLVQPVGSPLSLECTVEGTSNPNLYWYRQAAGRGLQLLFYSVGIGQISSEVPQNLSASRPQDRQFILSSKKLLLSDSGFYLCAWKFNEAYNSPLHFGNGTRLTVT.

The CDR3 here is CASSQRTVNTGELFF. The CDR3 DNA follows: TGTGCCAGCAGCCAGAGGACAGTGAACACCGGGGAGCTGTTTTTT. V is TRBV11-2 and J is TRBJ2-2, with D perhaps matching TRBD1 (6 bases). This CDR3 is 15 amino acids long. Trimming removed 5 bases from V and 1 base from J, with 11 bases in between. CDR1 is SGHAT, CDR2 FQNNGV, per germline.

V gene TRBV14 combines with J gene TRBJ2-1, with 8 bases that match TRBD2. V trimming: 2 bases; J trimming: 8 bases; junction bases outside the gene matches: 11. This CDR3 is built from 16 residues. The germline CDR1 and CDR2 sequences are SGHDN and FVKESK. The CDR3 DNA follows: TGTGCCAGCAGCCAAACCAGGTTAGCGGGAAGAGATGAGCAGTTCTTC. Residues: CASSQTRLAGRDEQFF.

The chain joins TRBV5-6 to TRBJ2-7; TRBD2 is a possible D gene (7 bases). CDR3 length: 17 residues. The V end was cut by 6 bases, the J end by 1 base, with 23 bases between. From germline, CDR1 is SGHDT and CDR2 YYEEEE. The CDR3 bases are TGTGCCAGCACTTTTCGTACGTGGGGGGGACAATCCTACGAGCAGTACTTC. Translating it yields CASTFRTWGGQSYEQYF.

The chain is built from TRBV6-6 and TRBJ1-1; 7 bases fit TRBD1. The V gene end was trimmed by 0 bases and the J gene end by 1 base; junction bases not matched to a gene: 2. Germline V CDR1 and CDR2: MNHNY, SVGAGI (reference sequence). This CDR3 is 15 amino acids long. The CDR3 coding sequence is TGTGCCAGCAGTTACTCGAGACAGGGGAACACTGAAGCTTTCTTT. Translation gives CASSYSRQGNTEAFF.

This chain uses TRBV4-1 with TRBJ2-5; 10 bases agree with TRBD2. With V trimmed by 5 bases and J by 1 base, 4 bases remained unmatched. This CDR3 is 15 amino acids long. Germline CDR1 and CDR2: MGHRA and YSYEKL. The CDR3 sequence: CASSSWTSGQETQYF. Written as DNA, the CDR3 is TGCGCCAGCAGCTCGTGGACTAGCGGCCAAGAGACCCAGTACTTC.

V and J are TRBV4-1 and TRBJ1-1; weak D call: TRBD1 (5 bases). CDR1 and CDR2 from the germline V gene are MGHRA and YSYEKL. V dropped 4 bases and J dropped 9 bases, with 12 bases sitting between them. This CDR3 is 12 amino acids long. CDR3 in DNA: TGCGCCAGCAGCCCGGCCCGGGGGAAAGCTTTCTTT. It specifies CASSPARGKAFF.

The chain is built from TRBV3-1 (or the pseudogene TRBV3-2) and TRBJ1-2, with a possible D match to TRBD1 (5 bases). CDR3 length: 17 amino acids. Germline-derived CDR1 and CDR2 are LGHDT and YNNKEL (reference sequence). V dropped 4 bases and J dropped 0 bases, with 18 bases sitting between them. The CDR3 spells CASSRANRWYPNYGYTF. CDR3 bases: TGTGCCAGCAGCCGGGCAAACAGGTGGTACCCTAACTATGGCTACACCTTC.

V usage is TRBV2 and J usage is TRBJ1-4, with 9 positions matching TRBD1. CDR3 length: 14 amino acids. CDR1 is SNHLY, CDR2 FYNNEI, per germline. The V segment lost 7 bases and the J segment 6 bases; nucleotides outside the gene matches: 6. This CDR3 reads CASMAGTGYEKLFF. The CDR3 DNA reads TGTGCCAGCATGGCGGGGACAGGGTATGAAAAACTGTTTTTT.

The chain recombines TRBV6-5 with TRBJ2-1, with 12 bases lining up with TRBD1. Germline V gene sequence: CDR1 MNHEY, CDR2 SVGAGI. The V segment lost 4 bases and the J segment 6 bases; nucleotides outside the gene matches: 4. This CDR3 region has 15 residues. The CDR3 is CASSWDRGQGNEQFF. The CDR3 DNA reads TGTGCCAGCAGTTGGGACAGGGGGCAGGGCAATGAGCAGTTCTTC.

The chain employs TRBV4-2 and TRBJ1-6, with TRBD1 matching 7 bases. This CDR3 has 17 residues. Trimming at V came to 0 bases and at J to 10 bases, leaving 12 bases not matched to a gene. From germline, CDR1 is LGHNA and CDR2 YNFKEQ. This CDR3 is CASSQEAGTESISPLHF. DNA of the CDR3: TGTGCCAGCAGCCAAGAGGCCGGGACAGAGTCGATCTCACCCCTCCACTTT.

The J gene is TRBJ2-1, the V gene TRBV10-3; possible D gene TRBD1, 6 bases. This CDR3 region has 15 residues. Trimming stripped 2 bases from V and 3 bases from J, with 11 bases between. Germline assignment: CDR1 ENHRY and CDR2 SYGVKD. As DNA, the CDR3 is TGTGCCATCAGTGAGCCTACAGGGTTCTACAATGAGCAGTTCTTC. Its translation: CAISEPTGFYNEQFF.

CDR3 bases: TGTGCCAGCAGAGGGACAGAAGGGTTGGCCGGGGAGCTGTTTTTT. This codes for CASRGTEGLAGELFF. This sequence joins TRBV28 and TRBJ2-2; 7 bases are shared with TRBD1. V was clipped by 6 bases and J by 6 bases; unmatched bases: 10. Germline assignment: CDR1 MDHEN and CDR2 SYDVKM. The CDR3 has 15 residues.

The genes are TRBV3-1 (or the pseudogene TRBV3-2) and TRBJ2-7; D gene uncertain. The germline CDR1 and CDR2 sequences are LGHDT and YNNKEL (reference sequence). Trimming left V 5 bases short and J 6 bases short, with 11 bases between. The CDR3 extends over 12 amino acids. The CDR3 sequence is CASSSMPSEQYF. In DNA form, the CDR3 reads TGTGCCAGCAGCTCTATGCCTTCCGAGCAGTACTTC.

The chain uses TRBV30 and TRBJ1-1, with TRBD1 matching 9 bases. CDR1 GTSNPN and CDR2 SVGIG come from the germline V gene (reference sequence). V shed 1 base, J shed 11 bases, and the junction held 11 bases outside the gene matches. The CDR3 is 14 amino acids. DNA of the CDR3: TGTGCCTGGAGTGAAATCAAGGACAGGGGAAAGGCTTTCTTT. Translating gives CAWSEIKDRGKAFF.

The gene calls are TRBV7-2 and TRBJ1-2; a possible D gene is TRBD1 (5 bases). Between the trimmed V and J ends, which lost 3 bases and 2 bases, there was a span of 13 bases. Germline values: CDR1 SGHTA, CDR2 FQGNSA. The CDR3 length is 15 residues. DNA for the CDR3: TGTGCCAGCAGCTTGTCGGGGGGGAGCAACTATGGCTACACCTTC. This gives the protein CASSLSGGSNYGYTF.

This chain connects TRBV3-1 (or the pseudogene TRBV3-2) to TRBJ2-3, with D perhaps TRBD1 (6 bases). Deletions cut 4 bases from V and 0 bases from J, with 11 bases between. Germline V gene data show CDR1 as LGHDT and CDR2 as YNNKEL (reference sequence). The CDR3 totals 15 residues. The chain's CDR3 is CASSRTASSTDTQYF. The CDR3 bases are TGTGCCAGCAGCCGGACAGCCTCTAGCACAGATACGCAGTATTTT.

The rearrangement uses TRBV10-3 and TRBJ2-7; perhaps TRBD2 as D (6 bases). The CDR3 loop spans 13 amino acids. Trimming took 8 bases from V and 4 from J, leaving 15 bases between them. Germline CDR1 ENHRY, CDR2 SYGVKD. The CDR3 DNA sequence: TGTGCCATCGGAGGGGCGGCCCAATACGAGCAGTACTTC. It yields the protein CAIGGAAQYEQYF.

The chain recombines TRBV18 with TRBJ1-2, with no clear D. V shed 0 bases and J shed 0 bases, with 5 bases lying between them. The CDR3 has 14 amino acids. Germline V gene data show CDR1 as KGHSH and CDR2 as LQKENI. As DNA, the CDR3 is TGTGCCAGCTCACCACCGTCAGCTAACTATGGCTACACCTTC. Its protein product is CASSPPSANYGYTF. The full variable domain, rest sourced from reference TRBV18 and TRBJ1-2, is NAGVMQNPRHLVRRRGQEARLRCSPMKGHSHVYWYRQLPEEGLKFMVYLQKENIIDESGMPKERFSAEFPKEGPSILRIQQVVRGDSAAYFCASSPPSANYGYTFGSGTRLTVV.

This chain connects TRBV2 to TRBJ1-2, with TRBD1 matching over 7 bases. This CDR3 region has 17 residues. J lost 2 bases, V lost 3 bases, and 12 bases had no gene match. Germline values: CDR1 SNHLY, CDR2 FYNNEI. The CDR3 DNA reads TGTGCCAGCAGTGAGGGACAGCAAGGTCATGGGAACTATGGCTACACCTTC. It translates to CASSEGQQGHGNYGYTF.

This rearrangement joins TRBV28 to TRBJ2-4; 8 bases align to TRBD2. The CDR3 loop spans 16 amino acids. Germline V gene lookup returns CDR1 MDHEN and CDR2 SYDVKM. V shed 3 bases and J 3 bases; nucleotides not matched to a gene: 7. The CDR3 sequence is CASSFQDGGDKNIQYF. DNA of the CDR3: TGTGCCAGCAGTTTCCAGGACGGGGGGGACAAAAACATTCAGTACTTC.

The CDR3 DNA sequence: TGTGCCAGCAGCCAAAATCTCCGTCCCGGGGACCCCCGGCTGGTAGGGCTAGCGGTCTACGAGCAGTACTTC. It encodes CASSQNLRPGDPRLVGLAVYEQYF. The rearrangement uses TRBV4-2 and TRBJ2-7; 7 nucleotides line up with TRBD2. The CDR3 runs to 24 residues. Germline CDR1 and CDR2: LGHNA and YNFKEQ. Losses at the gene ends were 2 bases for V and 3 bases for J; bases not matched to a gene: 34.

The rearrangement uses TRBV29-1 and TRBJ1-2, with no clear D. The CDR3 runs 11 residues. Germline CDR1 reads SQVTM; CDR2 reads ANQGSEA. The ends were cut back, 7 bases at V and 0 bases at J, with 6 bases in the middle. CDR3 bases: TGCAGCGGAGGTTCTAACTATGGCTACACCTTC. This sequence encodes CSGGSNYGYTF.

CDR3 amino acids: CASSQGQGQQPQHF. CDR3 DNA sequence: TGCGCCAGCAGCCAAGGACAGGGCCAGCAGCCCCAGCATTTT. This chain uses TRBV5-1 with TRBJ1-5; TRBD1 matches at 8 bases. The CDR3 has 14 residues. Trimming cost V 4 bases and J 7 bases; bases outside gene matches: 7. Germline V gives CDR1 SGHRS, CDR2 YFSETQ. The full variable domain, rest sourced from reference TRBV5-1 and TRBJ1-5, is KAGVTQTPRYLIKTRGQQVTLSCSPISGHRSVSWYQQTPGQGLQFLFEYFSETQRNKGNFPGRFSGRQFSNSRSEMNVSTLELGDSALYLCASSQGQGQQPQHFGDGTRLSIL.

This chain links TRBV11-2 with TRBJ2-1; TRBD2 is a possible D gene (6 bases). Trimming left V 1 base short and J 2 bases short, with 12 bases between. CDR1 is SGHAT and CDR2 is FQNNGV in the germline V gene. This CDR3 is 16 amino acids long. The CDR3 DNA sequence: TGTGCCAGCAGCTTAGTAGGATGGGGGGCCTACAATGAGCAGTTCTTC. Its translation: CASSLVGWGAYNEQFF. The complete variable domain, with remaining parts taken from reference TRBV11-2 and TRBJ2-1, reads EAGVAQSPRYKIIEKRQSVAFWCNPISGHATLYWYQQILGQGPKLLIQFQNNGVVDDSQLPKDRFSAERLKGVDSTLKIQPAKLEDSAVYLCASSLVGWGAYNEQFFGPGTRLTVL.

V is TRBV27 and J is TRBJ2-7; TRBD1 is a possible D gene (5 bases). V was pared by 6 bases and J by 0 bases, with 15 bases between. The CDR3 spans 15 residues. Germline lookup yields CDR1 MNHEY and CDR2 SMNVEV (reference sequence). The CDR3 bases are TGTGCCAGCAGCGTAACAGGTCAAACCTCCTACGAGCAGTACTTC. This sequence encodes CASSVTGQTSYEQYF.

This clone has more than one count but fewer than ten. Other nucleotide sequences from this sample produce the same CDR3. In DNA, the CDR3 is TGTGCCAGCAGCGTAGTAACAGGGGGCAACACTGAAGCTTTCTTT. Amino acids: CASSVVTGGNTEAFF. The chain has TRBV9 and TRBJ1-1; 9 positions agree with TRBD1. J gave up 2 bases and V 0 bases, and 2 bases lay outside the gene matches. This CDR3 contains 15 residues. CDR1 and CDR2 (germline): SGDLS, YYNGEE.

The rearrangement joins TRBV27 to TRBJ2-3; 9 bases fit TRBD2. J gave up 5 bases and V 1 base, and 7 bases lay outside the gene matches. The CDR3 sequence is 16 residues long. CDR1 is MNHEY and CDR2 is SMNVEV in the germline V gene (reference sequence). The CDR3, as DNA: TGTGCCAGCAGTTTATTGGGTAGCGGGAGATTAGATACGCAGTATTTT. This codes for CASSLLGSGRLDTQYF.

The chain recombines TRBV4-2 with TRBJ2-1, with 8 bases identical to TRBD2. CDR1 and CDR2 (germline): LGHNA, YNFKEQ. V lost 4 bases to trimming and J lost 0 bases; unmatched junction nucleotides: 8. The CDR3 totals 17 residues. The CDR3 loop reads CASSPGPGGSSYNEQFF. The CDR3 DNA is TGTGCCAGCAGCCCAGGGCCGGGAGGGAGCTCCTACAATGAGCAGTTCTTC.

The chain couples TRBV6-1 to TRBJ1-2; 7 bases align to TRBD1. J was trimmed by 7 bases and V by 1 base; bases with no gene match: 3. The V gene's germline CDR1 is MNHNS and CDR2 SASEGT. The CDR3 sequence is 13 residues long. The CDR3: CASSEEQGSGYTF. The CDR3 DNA is TGTGCCAGCAGTGAAGAACAGGGGAGTGGCTACACCTTC.

This clone was seen once. The CDR3 loop is CASSLPPSGPYNEQFF. CDR3 coding DNA: TGTGCCAGCTCACTCCCCCCTAGCGGGCCATACAATGAGCAGTTCTTC. The V gene is TRBV18, the J gene TRBJ2-1; 8 bases map to TRBD2. CDR3 size: 16 residues. V trimming: 4 bases; J trimming: 4 bases; junction bases outside the gene matches: 9. Germline V gene sequence: CDR1 KGHSH, CDR2 LQKENI.